This T cell receptor beta chain was identified during a study of blood T cell repertoires in COVID-19. Overall study: The analysed material was cDNA or gDNA that came from T cells, B-cell-depleted T cells, or PBMCs.

Per the study methods: Nucleated cell counts were estimated from reference gene primer amplification. Generated by immunoSEQ multiplex PCR, the TCRdb table keeps only in-frame clones and is missing some. The V and J calls and clone size were taken over from that table, and D and trimming were inferred from the DNA. The sample consists of under 300,000 clones, 85% to 95% of them appearing once. Enrolled through a virtual design, the participants were between 18 and 89 years of age and came from 24 US areas. Clinical history reported by participants formed the basis on which cohorts were assigned. The TCR was taken from a woman in her late teens or twenties who had recovered from COVID-19. Sample: PBMCs or T cells enriched from blood (not recorded which).

CDR3 DNA sequence: TGTGCCAGCAGCTTACTATCTCAAGATACGCAGTATTTT. This gives the protein CASSLLSQDTQYF. The chain combines TRBV7-3 with TRBJ2-3, with D unclear. CDR3 length: 13 amino acids. In germline, CDR1 is SGHTA, CDR2 FQGTGA. Deletions cut 2 bases from V and 5 bases from J, with 8 bases between.